The rows below give T cell receptor beta chains drawn from one sample of a study of T-cell memory formation after mild COVID-19. TCRdb analysed the 5' RACE reads with MiXCR anew, one entry per CDR3 protein. The sample includes 390,000 or so distinct CDR3 sequences, roughly 15% of them seen just once. Sequenced input: PBMCs or a T cell subset sorted from them (not recorded which). The receptor source for this set is a man aged 18 to 29 who had mild COVID-19 (a few samples of this study predate the infection). Cell type and time point are not known. CDR3s include the opening cysteine and the closing phenylalanine or tryptophan. The order of the fields is D gene, J gene, clone size, V gene, CDR3 protein, CDR3 DNA. The D gene is left open where the match is weak. Expanded clones get a size class; other rows say once, few or many, or leave the size out.

>-|TRBJ1-2|few|TRBV6-2/TRBV6-3
CASSPVASGLYGYTF
TGTGCCAGCAGTCCCGTAGCATCGGGCCTCTATGGCTACACCTTC
>-|TRBJ1-2|-|TRBV27
CASSLRGGNGYTF
TGTGCCAGCAGTTTACGAGGAGGGAACGGCTACACCTTC
>-|TRBJ1-2|once|TRBV7-9
CAGSSDGRLYGYTF
TGTGCCGGCAGCTCTGACGGACGGCTCTATGGCTACACCTTC
>TRBD1|TRBJ1-1|few|TRBV7-9
CASSPTRTGGTEAFF
TGTGCCAGCAGCCCGACTAGGACAGGGGGCACTGAAGCTTTCTTT
>-|TRBJ2-5|-|TRBV9
CASSPRLGAPEETQYF
TGTGCCAGCAGCCCCAGACTGGGGGCGCCAGAAGAGACCCAGTACTTC
>TRBD1|TRBJ2-2|few|TRBV5-5
CASSLRDRDNTGELFF
TGTGCCAGCAGCTTGCGTGACAGGGATAACACCGGGGAGCTGTTTTTT
>-|TRBJ1-2|once|TRBV25-1
CASSGPSEGGYTF
TGTGCCAGCAGTGGGCCCAGCGAGGGGGGCTACACCTTC
>-|TRBJ2-2|-|TRBV7-8
CASSLEWLTGELFF
TGTGCCAGCAGCTTAGAGTGGTTGACCGGGGAGCTGTTTTTT
>-|TRBJ2-3|many|TRBV7-9
CASLADTQYF
TGTGCCAGCTTGGCGGATACGCAGTATTTT
>-|TRBJ2-1|-|TRBV10-3
CAISGIAPGQFF
TGTGCCATCAGTGGGATAGCACCCGGGCAGTTCTTC
>TRBD1|TRBJ2-3|-|TRBV29-1
CSVGPTTGDTQYF
TGCAGCGTAGGACCGACGACAGGGGATACGCAGTATTTT
>TRBD1|TRBJ2-2|many|TRBV12-3/TRBV12-4
CASSSGQGTVTGELFF
TGTGCCAGCAGTTCCGGACAGGGCACTGTTACCGGGGAGCTGTTTTTT
>TRBD2|TRBJ2-5|-|TRBV25-1
CASSASGGRGTQYF
TGTGCCAGCAGTGCTAGCGGGGGGAGAGGGACCCAGTACTTC
>-|TRBJ2-3|few|TRBV4-3
CASSQVGGPGDTQYF
TGCGCCAGCAGCCAAGTCGGGGGCCCGGGTGATACGCAGTATTTT
>-|TRBJ2-3|few|TRBV7-2
CASSTLGSTDTQYF
TGTGCCAGCAGCACGCTGGGTAGCACAGATACGCAGTATTTT
>-|TRBJ2-7|-|TRBV2
CASSGRTESYEQYF
TGTGCCAGCAGTGGGAGGACAGAGAGCTACGAGCAGTACTTC
>-|TRBJ2-3|-|TRBV10-1
CASSPSGSARDTQYF
TGCGCCAGCAGTCCCTCGGGGTCCGCCCGCGATACGCAGTATTTT
>-|TRBJ1-6|few|TRBV7-6
CASSLNGVNSPLHF
TGTGCCAGCAGCTTAAATGGAGTTAATTCACCCCTCCACTTT
>-|TRBJ2-5|few|TRBV9
CASSSRAGGETQYF
TGTGCCAGCTCGTCAAGGGCAGGCGGGGAGACCCAGTACTTC
>TRBD1|TRBJ2-3|-|TRBV4-1
CASSPGWTGGPDTQYF
TGCGCCAGCAGCCCCGGGTGGACAGGGGGACCAGATACGCAGTATTTT
>TRBD1|TRBJ2-1|-|TRBV29-1
CSVEGIRGFHYNEQFF
TGCAGCGTTGAGGGTATCAGGGGGTTTCACTACAATGAGCAGTTCTTC
>-|TRBJ2-7|few|TRBV29-1
CSVQPLQGSDEQYF
TGCAGCGTCCAGCCCCTACAGGGAAGCGACGAGCAGTACTTC
>TRBD1|TRBJ2-2|-|TRBV20-1
CSVPGQGAPTGELFF
TGCAGTGTCCCGGGACAGGGGGCCCCCACCGGGGAGCTGTTTTTT
>-|TRBJ1-2|few|TRBV29-1
CSVEGGDYGYTF
TGCAGCGTTGAAGGAGGGGACTATGGCTACACCTTC